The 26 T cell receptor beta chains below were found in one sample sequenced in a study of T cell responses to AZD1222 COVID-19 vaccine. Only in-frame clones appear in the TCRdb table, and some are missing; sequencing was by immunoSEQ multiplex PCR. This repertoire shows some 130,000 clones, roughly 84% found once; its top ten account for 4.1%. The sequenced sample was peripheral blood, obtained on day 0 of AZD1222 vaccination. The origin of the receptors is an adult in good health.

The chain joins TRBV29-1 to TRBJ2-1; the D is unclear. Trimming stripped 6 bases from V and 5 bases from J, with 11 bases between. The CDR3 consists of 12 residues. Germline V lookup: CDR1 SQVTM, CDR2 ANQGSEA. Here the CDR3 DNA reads TGCAGCGTGATCGGACGGGACAATGAGCAGTTCTTC. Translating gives CSVIGRDNEQFF.

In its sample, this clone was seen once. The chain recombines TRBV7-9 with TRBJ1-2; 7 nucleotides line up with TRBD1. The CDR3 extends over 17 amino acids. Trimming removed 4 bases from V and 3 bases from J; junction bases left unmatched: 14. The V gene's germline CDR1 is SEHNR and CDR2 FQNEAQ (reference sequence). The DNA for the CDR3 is TGTGCCAGCAGCTCCCGAGGGGGGCAACAGGGGTACTATGGCTACACCTTC. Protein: CASSSRGGQQGYYGYTF.

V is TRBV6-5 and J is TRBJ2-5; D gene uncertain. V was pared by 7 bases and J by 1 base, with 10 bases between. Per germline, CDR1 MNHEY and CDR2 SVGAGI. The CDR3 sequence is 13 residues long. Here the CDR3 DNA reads TGTGCCAGCACTTCCGGGCTCCAAGAGACCCAGTACTTC. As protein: CASTSGLQETQYF.

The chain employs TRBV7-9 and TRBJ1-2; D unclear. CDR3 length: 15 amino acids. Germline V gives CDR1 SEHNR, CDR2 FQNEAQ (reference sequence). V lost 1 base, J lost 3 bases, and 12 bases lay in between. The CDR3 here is CASSLGTTQDYGYTF. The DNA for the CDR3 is TGTGCCAGCAGCTTAGGGACTACGCAGGACTATGGCTACACCTTC. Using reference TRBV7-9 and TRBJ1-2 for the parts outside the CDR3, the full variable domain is DTGVSQNPRHKITKRGQNVTFRCDPISEHNRLYWYRQTLGQGPEFLTYFQNEAQLEKSRLLSDRFSAERPKGSFSTLEIQRTEQGDSAMYLCASSLGTTQDYGYTFGSGTRLTVV.

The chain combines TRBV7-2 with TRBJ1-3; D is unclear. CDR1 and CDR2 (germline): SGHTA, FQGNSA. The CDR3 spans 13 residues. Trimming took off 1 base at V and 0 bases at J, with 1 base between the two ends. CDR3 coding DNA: TGTGCCAGCAGCTTAGACTCTGGAAACACCATATATTTT. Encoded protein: CASSLDSGNTIYF.

The DNA of the CDR3 is TGCAGCGTTCGAAGGGGGCGAGACAACCGCTCCTACGAGCAGTACTTC. This encodes CSVRRGRDNRSYEQYF. V gene TRBV29-1 combines with J gene TRBJ2-7; TRBD1 aligns across 7 bases. The CDR3 contains 16 residues. Germline assignment: CDR1 SQVTM and CDR2 ANQGSEA. Unmatched junction bases numbered 13, after V lost 5 bases and J lost 0 bases.

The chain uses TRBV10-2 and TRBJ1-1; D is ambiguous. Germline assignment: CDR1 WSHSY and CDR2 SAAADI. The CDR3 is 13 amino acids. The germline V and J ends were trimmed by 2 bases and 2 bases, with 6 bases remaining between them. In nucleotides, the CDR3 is TGCGCCAGCAGTGAGAGCCTAAACACTGAAGCTTTCTTT. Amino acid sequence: CASSESLNTEAFF.

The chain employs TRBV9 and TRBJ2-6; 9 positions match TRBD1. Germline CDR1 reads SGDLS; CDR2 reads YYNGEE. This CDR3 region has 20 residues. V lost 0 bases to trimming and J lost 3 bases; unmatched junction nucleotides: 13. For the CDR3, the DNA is TGTGCCAGCAGCGTAGCTACTGGGACAGGGACGTTAGGTGGGGCCAACGTCCTGACTTTC. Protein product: CASSVATGTGTLGGANVLTF.

CDR3 loop: CASSWGSQPNQPQHF. The DNA for the CDR3 is TGTGCCAGCAGCTGGGGGAGTCAGCCGAATCAGCCCCAGCATTTT. The V gene is TRBV5-8, the J gene TRBJ1-5, with TRBD1 as a possible D gene (5 bases). This CDR3 is 15 amino acids long. V lost 3 bases and J 4 bases, leaving 14 bases between the germline ends. The germline CDR1 and CDR2 sequences are SGHTS and YDEGEE. The whole variable domain, remainder taken from reference TRBV5-8 and TRBJ1-5, is EAGVTQSPTHLIKTRGQQATLRCSPISGHTSVYWYQQALGLGLQFLLWYDEGEERNRGNFPPRFSGRQFPNYSSELNVNALELEDSALYLCASSWGSQPNQPQHFGDGTRLSIL.

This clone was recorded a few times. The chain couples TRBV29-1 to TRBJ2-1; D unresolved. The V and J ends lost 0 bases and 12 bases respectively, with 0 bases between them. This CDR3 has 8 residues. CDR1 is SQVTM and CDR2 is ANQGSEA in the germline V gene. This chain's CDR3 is CSVEEQFF. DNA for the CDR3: TGCAGCGTTGAAGAGCAGTTCTTC.

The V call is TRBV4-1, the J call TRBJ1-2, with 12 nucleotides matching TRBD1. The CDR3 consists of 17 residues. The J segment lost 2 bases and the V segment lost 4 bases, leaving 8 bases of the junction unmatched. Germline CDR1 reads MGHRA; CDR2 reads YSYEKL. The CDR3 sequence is CASSPLRGQGANYGYTF. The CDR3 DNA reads TGCGCCAGCAGCCCCCTTCGGGGACAGGGGGCAAACTATGGCTACACCTTC.

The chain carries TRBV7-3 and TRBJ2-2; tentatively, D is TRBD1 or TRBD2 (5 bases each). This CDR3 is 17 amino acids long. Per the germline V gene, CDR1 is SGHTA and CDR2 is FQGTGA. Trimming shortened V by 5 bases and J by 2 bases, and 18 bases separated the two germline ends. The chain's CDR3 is CASSPRRWDPNTGELFF. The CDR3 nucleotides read TGTGCCAGCAGCCCGAGACGCTGGGACCCAAACACCGGGGAGCTGTTTTTT.

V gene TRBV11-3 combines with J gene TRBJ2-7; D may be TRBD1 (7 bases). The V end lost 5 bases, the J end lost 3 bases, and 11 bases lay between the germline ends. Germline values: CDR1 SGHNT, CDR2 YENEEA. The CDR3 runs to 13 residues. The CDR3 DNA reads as TGTGCCAGCAGCCCAGGGGGGAGCTACGAGCAGTACTTC. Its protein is CASSPGGSYEQYF.

CDR3 loop: CARSRTRAGGVEAEAFF. Written as DNA, the CDR3 is TGTGCCAGAAGCCGCACGAGAGCAGGGGGCGTCGAGGCTGAAGCTTTCTTT. J is TRBJ1-1 and V is TRBV5-3; 8 bases align to TRBD1. TRBV5-3 is an ORF; its function is uncertain. Trimming at V came to 4 bases and at J to 6 bases, leaving 17 bases not matched to a gene. This CDR3 is built from 17 residues.

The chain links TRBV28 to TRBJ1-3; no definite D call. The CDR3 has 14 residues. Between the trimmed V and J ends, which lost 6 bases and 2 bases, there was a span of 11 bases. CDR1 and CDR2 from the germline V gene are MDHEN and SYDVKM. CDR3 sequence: CASSSWGAGNTIYF. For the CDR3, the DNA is TGTGCCAGCAGCTCCTGGGGAGCTGGAAACACCATATATTTT.

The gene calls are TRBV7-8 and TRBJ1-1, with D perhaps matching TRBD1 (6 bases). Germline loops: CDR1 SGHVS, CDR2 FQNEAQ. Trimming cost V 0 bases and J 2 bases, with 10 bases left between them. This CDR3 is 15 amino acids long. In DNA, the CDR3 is TGTGCCAGCAGCTTAGCGGGACACATTAACACTGAAGCTTTCTTT. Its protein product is CASSLAGHINTEAFF. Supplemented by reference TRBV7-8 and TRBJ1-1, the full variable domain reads GAGVSQSPRYKVAKRGQDVALRCDPISGHVSLFWYQQALGQGPEFLTYFQNEAQLDKSGLPSDRFFAERPEGSVSTLKIQRTQQEDSAVYLCASSLAGHINTEAFFGQGTRLTVV.

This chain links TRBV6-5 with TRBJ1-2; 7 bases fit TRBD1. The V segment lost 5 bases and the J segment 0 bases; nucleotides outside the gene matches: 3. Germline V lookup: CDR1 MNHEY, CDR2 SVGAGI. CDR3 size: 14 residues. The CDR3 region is CASSRTGANYGYTF. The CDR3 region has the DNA TGTGCCAGCAGTCGCACAGGGGCTAACTATGGCTACACCTTC.

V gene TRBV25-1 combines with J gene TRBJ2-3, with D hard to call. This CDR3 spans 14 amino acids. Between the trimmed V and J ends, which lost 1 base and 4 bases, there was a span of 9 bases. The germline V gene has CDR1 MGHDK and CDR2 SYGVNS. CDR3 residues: CASSEWGRADTQYF. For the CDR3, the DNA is TGTGCCAGCAGTGAATGGGGTAGGGCAGATACGCAGTATTTT.

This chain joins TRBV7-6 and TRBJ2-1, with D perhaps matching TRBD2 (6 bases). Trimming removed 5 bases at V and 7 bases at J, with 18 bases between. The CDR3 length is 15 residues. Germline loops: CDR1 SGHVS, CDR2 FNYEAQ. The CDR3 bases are TGTGCCAGCAGCCGGAAAGCCGGGACTCAGAATGAGCAGTTCTTC. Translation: CASSRKAGTQNEQFF.

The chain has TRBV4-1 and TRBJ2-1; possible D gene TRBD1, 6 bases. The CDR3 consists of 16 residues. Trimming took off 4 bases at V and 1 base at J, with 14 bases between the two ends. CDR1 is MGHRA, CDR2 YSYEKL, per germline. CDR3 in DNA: TGCGCCAGCAGCCTAGGCCTCGGACAGTCCTACAATGAGCAGTTCTTC. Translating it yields CASSLGLGQSYNEQFF.

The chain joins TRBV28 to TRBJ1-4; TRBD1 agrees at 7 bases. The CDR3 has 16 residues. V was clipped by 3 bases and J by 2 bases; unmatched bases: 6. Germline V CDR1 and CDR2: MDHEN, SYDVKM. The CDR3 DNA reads TGTGCCAGCAGTTTTTGGGCAGGGGGGACTAATGAAAAACTGTTTTTT. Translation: CASSFWAGGTNEKLFF.

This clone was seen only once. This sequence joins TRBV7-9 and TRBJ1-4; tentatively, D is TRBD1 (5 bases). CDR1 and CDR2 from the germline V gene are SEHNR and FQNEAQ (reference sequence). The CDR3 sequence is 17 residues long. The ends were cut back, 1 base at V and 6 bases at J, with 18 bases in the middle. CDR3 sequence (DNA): TGTGCCAGCAGCTTAGTCGGTAGGACCACGGGGGATGAAAAACTGTTTTTT. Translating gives CASSLVGRTTGDEKLFF.

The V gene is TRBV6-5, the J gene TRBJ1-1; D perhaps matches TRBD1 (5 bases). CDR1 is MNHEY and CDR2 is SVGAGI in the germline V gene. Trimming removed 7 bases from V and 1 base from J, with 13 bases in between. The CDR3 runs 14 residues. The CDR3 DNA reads TGTGCCAGCAACCCGGACAATTCGAACACTGAAGCTTTCTTT. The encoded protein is CASNPDNSNTEAFF.

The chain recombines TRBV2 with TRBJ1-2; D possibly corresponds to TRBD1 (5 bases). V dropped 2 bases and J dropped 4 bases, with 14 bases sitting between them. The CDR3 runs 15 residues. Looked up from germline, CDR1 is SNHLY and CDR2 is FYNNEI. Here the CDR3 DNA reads TGTGCCAGCAGTGAAAGCTCCAGGGAGATCTATGGCTACACCTTC. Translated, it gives CASSESSREIYGYTF.

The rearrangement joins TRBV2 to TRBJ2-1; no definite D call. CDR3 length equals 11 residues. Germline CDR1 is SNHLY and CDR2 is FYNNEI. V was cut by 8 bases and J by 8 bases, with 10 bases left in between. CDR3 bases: TGTGCCAGCGTTTTTTTTTATGAGCAGTTCTTC. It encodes CASVFFYEQFF.

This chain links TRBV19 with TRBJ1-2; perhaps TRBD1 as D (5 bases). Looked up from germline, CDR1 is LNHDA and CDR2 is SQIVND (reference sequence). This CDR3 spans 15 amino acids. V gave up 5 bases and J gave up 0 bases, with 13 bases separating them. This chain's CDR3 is CASSPRGRTNYGYTF. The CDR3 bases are TGTGCCAGTAGTCCTCGGGGCAGGACTAACTATGGCTACACCTTC.